The 24 T cell receptor beta chains reported below all come from one sample, sequenced in a study of early T cells in non-severe SARS-CoV-2 infection. TCRdb fed the 5' RACE reads into MiXCR, producing one record per CDR3 protein. Found here are roughly 53,000 distinct CDR3 sequences, roughly an eighth of them singletons; the top ten hold roughly 2.5%. The sample here was whole blood, taken at baseline. These receptors were collected from an adult who was a healthcare worker with PCR-confirmed SARS-CoV-2 infection or an uninfected control (not recorded which).

This clonotype was found a few times. This chain joins TRBV4-3 and TRBJ2-7, with D maybe TRBD2 (5 bases). Trimming took off 1 base at V and 1 base at J, with 5 bases between the two ends. CDR1 and CDR2 from the germline V gene are LGHNA and YSLEER. This CDR3 is 13 amino acids long. In DNA, the CDR3 is TGCGCCAGCAGCCAAGGGACTTCCTACGAGCAGTACTTC. Its translation: CASSQGTSYEQYF.

In its sample, this clonotype was seen many times. The V call is TRBV5-1, the J call TRBJ2-4, with a weak D call TRBD2 (5 bases). The ends were cut back, 4 bases at V and 3 bases at J, with 8 bases in the middle. The CDR3 contains 13 residues. Germline CDR1 reads SGHRS; CDR2 reads YFSETQ. The CDR3 is CASSEGSKNIQYF. CDR3 coding DNA: TGCGCCAGCAGCGAGGGCAGCAAAAACATTCAGTACTTC.

The V gene is TRBV7-8, the J gene TRBJ2-1, with 7 bases lining up with TRBD2. CDR3 size: 17 residues. V shed 1 base and J 0 bases; nucleotides not matched to a gene: 6. Germline-derived CDR1 and CDR2 are SGHVS and FQNEAQ. The CDR3: CASSLGLAVSSYNEQFF. The CDR3 nucleotides read TGTGCCAGCAGCTTAGGCCTAGCGGTTAGCTCCTACAATGAGCAGTTCTTC.

At least ten counts were recorded for this clonotype. The genes are TRBV5-6 and TRBJ2-7, with a possible D match to TRBD2 (6 bases). CDR3 length: 14 amino acids. Trimming left V 4 bases short and J 2 bases short, with 13 bases between. Germline V lookup: CDR1 SGHDT, CDR2 YYEEEE. The chain's CDR3 is CASSLRGVPYEQYF. DNA of the CDR3: TGTGCCAGCAGCCTTCGCGGGGTCCCCTACGAGCAGTACTTC.

This clonotype was seen at least ten times. Germline and junction disagree at one end, which may indicate a read error. The chain combines TRBV5-1 with TRBJ2-5; 7 nucleotides align to TRBD2. Germline V gene sequence: CDR1 SGHRS, CDR2 YFSETQ. The CDR3 extends over 14 amino acids. In DNA, the CDR3 is TGCGCCAGCAGGTTGGGGGGGATCCAAGAGACCCAGTACTTC. This codes for CASRLGGIQETQYF.

This clonotype was seen ten or more times. J is TRBJ2-2 and V is TRBV12-5, with 9 bases matching TRBD2. The junction had 4 bases not matched to a gene; V was cut back by 1 base and J by 4 bases. The CDR3 spans 16 residues. Per germline, CDR1 LGHNT and CDR2 FRNRAP. The CDR3, as DNA: TGTGCTAGTGGTTTGGCCGGACTAGCGAGCACCGGGGAGCTGTTTTTT. The encoded protein is CASGLAGLASTGELFF.

The V call is TRBV24-1, the J call TRBJ2-3; D not certain. CDR3 length: 14 amino acids. Deletions cut 4 bases from V and 5 bases from J, with 12 bases between. Germline values: CDR1 KGHDR, CDR2 SFDVKD. The CDR3 DNA is TGTGCCACCAGTGACCGGCCCTCCGGAGATACGCAGTATTTT. Its protein product is CATSDRPSGDTQYF.

This clonotype has ten or more counts. V gene TRBV6-1 combines with J gene TRBJ2-1; D perhaps matches TRBD1 (5 bases). This CDR3 comprises 16 residues. CDR1 is MNHNS, CDR2 SASEGT, per germline. V gave up 5 bases and J gave up 0 bases, with 14 bases separating them. DNA for the CDR3: TGTGCCAGCAGTTCCAGTAGGACAATCTCCTACAATGAGCAGTTCTTC. Its translation is CASSSSRTISYNEQFF.

J is TRBJ1-5 and V is TRBV7-2, with unresolved D. The CDR3 sequence is 15 residues long. Germline CDR1 SGHTA, CDR2 FQGNSA. Trimming stripped 1 base from V and 0 bases from J, with 7 bases between. The DNA of the CDR3 is TGTGCCAGCAGCTTAGTGACGGATAGCAATCAGCCCCAGCATTTT. Amino acid sequence: CASSLVTDSNQPQHF.

The gene calls are TRBV28 and TRBJ2-7, with D uncertain. V was trimmed by 5 bases and J by 2 bases, leaving 13 bases between them. The CDR3 is 14 amino acids. Germline CDR1 MDHEN, CDR2 SYDVKM. In nucleotides, the CDR3 is TGTGCCAGCAGTGGCCTCGTATCCCCCTACGAGCAGTACTTC. It translates to CASSGLVSPYEQYF.

Only a few counts were recorded for this clonotype. The chain recombines TRBV6-5 with TRBJ2-3, with 7 bases fitting TRBD1. The CDR3 has 15 amino acids. J gave up 2 bases and V 1 base, and 3 bases lay outside the gene matches. The germline CDR1 and CDR2 sequences are MNHEY and SVGAGI. CDR3 in amino acids: CASSYFDRDTDTQYF. DNA of the CDR3: TGTGCCAGCAGTTACTTTGACAGGGACACAGATACGCAGTATTTT.

This clonotype occurred a few times. The chain recombines TRBV7-3 with TRBJ2-3; D is uncertain. The CDR3 runs to 12 residues. Deletions cut 5 bases from V and 4 bases from J, with 7 bases between. CDR1 is SGHTA, CDR2 FQGTGA, per germline. The CDR3 region is CASSPRSDTQYF. The CDR3 DNA sequence: TGTGCCAGCAGCCCGAGATCAGATACGCAGTATTTT. Full variable domain (remainder filled in from reference TRBV7-3 and TRBJ2-3): GAGVSQTPSNKVTEKGKYVELRCDPISGHTALYWYRQSLGQGPEFLIYFQGTGAADDSGLPNDRFFAVRPEGSVSTLKIQRTERGDSAVYLCASSPRSDTQYFGPGTRLTVL.

V and J are TRBV28 and TRBJ1-2; 12 nucleotides align to TRBD1. The CDR3 contains 16 residues. Germline-derived CDR1 and CDR2 are MDHEN and SYDVKM. V shed 6 bases, J shed 5 bases, and the junction held 10 bases outside the gene matches. CDR3 protein: CASSSGTGGFFYGYTF. The CDR3 nucleotides read TGTGCCAGCAGCTCCGGGACAGGGGGCTTTTTTTATGGCTACACCTTC.

This chain uses TRBV5-1 with TRBJ1-2, with 10 bases matching TRBD1. The length of the CDR3 is 15 residues. The ends lost 0 bases at V and 7 bases at J; junction bases unmatched: 6. Germline CDR1 SGHRS, CDR2 YFSETQ. CDR3: CASSLGSRDRGGYTF. The CDR3 region has the DNA TGCGCCAGCAGCTTGGGATCCCGGGACAGGGGTGGCTACACCTTC.

This chain uses TRBV5-1 with TRBJ1-1, with TRBD1 identical over 10 bases. Germline-derived CDR1 and CDR2 are SGHRS and YFSETQ. The junction had 7 bases not matched to a gene; V was cut back by 7 bases and J by 1 base. The CDR3 has 15 residues. The CDR3, as DNA: TGCGCCAGCCAGAGACAGGGGGCCGGGAACACTGAAGCTTTCTTT. It translates to CASQRQGAGNTEAFF. Full variable domain (outside the CDR3, taken from reference TRBV5-1 and TRBJ1-1): KAGVTQTPRYLIKTRGQQVTLSCSPISGHRSVSWYQQTPGQGLQFLFEYFSETQRNKGNFPGRFSGRQFSNSRSEMNVSTLELGDSALYLCASQRQGAGNTEAFFGQGTRLTVV.

This clonotype was observed a few times. The V and J genes are TRBV2 and TRBJ1-4; 10 bases map to TRBD1. Germline-derived CDR1 and CDR2 are SNHLY and FYNNEI. Trimming at V came to 6 bases and at J to 5 bases, leaving 6 bases not matched to a gene. The CDR3 consists of 15 residues. The CDR3 nucleotides are TGTGCCAGCAGAGTGGGACAGGGGACCAATGAAAAACTGTTTTTT. It codes for CASRVGQGTNEKLFF.

This chain links TRBV27 with TRBJ1-1; D is uncertain. This CDR3 has 13 residues. The V end lost 8 bases, the J end lost 4 bases, and 14 bases lay between the germline ends. Germline assignment: CDR1 MNHEY and CDR2 SMNVEV (reference sequence). As DNA, the CDR3 is TGTGCCAGCGGACCGATTTTGGGCACTGAAGCTTTCTTT. Amino acids: CASGPILGTEAFF.

The V gene is TRBV11-2, the J gene TRBJ2-2, with D perhaps given as TRBD1 or TRBD2 (6 bases each). The germline V gene has CDR1 SGHAT and CDR2 FQNNGV. Between the trimmed V and J ends, which lost 6 bases and 2 bases, there was a span of 16 bases. The CDR3 is 16 amino acids. The CDR3 is CASSWGPGANTGELFF. CDR3 nucleotides: TGTGCCAGCAGTTGGGGCCCGGGGGCTAACACCGGGGAGCTGTTTTTT.

This clonotype was seen a single time. The CDR3 reads CASSPFSSTEGEKLFF. The CDR3 coding sequence is TGTGCCAGCAGCCCATTCTCCTCCACGGAAGGGGAAAAACTGTTTTTT. This chain links TRBV7-6 with TRBJ1-4; D gene unclear. V dropped 5 bases and J dropped 8 bases, with 21 bases sitting between them. CDR1 is SGHVS and CDR2 is FNYEAQ in the germline V gene. This CDR3 is 16 amino acids long.

This chain joins TRBV7-8 and TRBJ2-2; the D is unclear. This CDR3 is built from 11 residues. Per germline, CDR1 SGHVS and CDR2 FQNEAQ. V was clipped by 7 bases and J by 5 bases, with 5 bases between them. The DNA of the CDR3 is TGTGCCAGCACTGGGACCGGGGAGCTGTTTTTT. Encoded protein: CASTGTGELFF. The complete variable domain, with remaining parts taken from reference TRBV7-8 and TRBJ2-2, reads GAGVSQSPRYKVAKRGQDVALRCDPISGHVSLFWYQQALGQGPEFLTYFQNEAQLDKSGLPSDRFFAERPEGSVSTLKIQRTQQEDSAVYLCASTGTGELFFGEGSRLTVL.

A few counts support this clonotype. Germline is not matched at one junction end, which may reflect a read error. The chain joins TRBV20-1 to TRBJ1-4; 11 bases align to TRBD1. Germline V gene lookup returns CDR1 DFQATT and CDR2 SNEGSKA (reference sequence). The CDR3 length is 16 residues. This CDR3 is CSAGDADRGLNEKLFF. CDR3 coding DNA: TGCAGTGCTGGAGACGCGGACAGGGGGCTAAATGAAAAACTGTTTTTT.

This clonotype was detected ten times or more. The V and J genes are TRBV28 and TRBJ2-6; TRBD2 matches 11 bases. CDR3 length: 17 residues. J lost 0 bases, V lost 3 bases, and 1 base had no gene match. Germline-derived CDR1 and CDR2 are MDHEN and SYDVKM. The chain's CDR3 is CASSFGLAGSGANVLTF. The CDR3 nucleotides read TGTGCCAGCAGTTTTGGACTAGCGGGCTCTGGGGCCAACGTCCTGACTTTC.

In its sample, this clonotype was seen a few times. V is TRBV7-9 and J is TRBJ2-1; a possible D gene is TRBD2 (5 bases). There are 15 residues in the CDR3. Trimming left V 1 base short and J 2 bases short, with 9 bases between. Germline-derived CDR1 and CDR2 are SEHNR and FQNEAQ (reference sequence). The CDR3 protein is CASSLVEEAYNEQFF. CDR3 DNA sequence: TGTGCCAGCAGCTTAGTAGAGGAGGCCTACAATGAGCAGTTCTTC.

This clonotype was seen ten or more times. The V call is TRBV11-2, the J call TRBJ2-1; no clear D gene. CDR1 and CDR2 from the germline V gene are SGHAT and FQNNGV. Trimming removed 3 bases at V and 5 bases at J, with 5 bases between. This CDR3 region has 12 residues. CDR3 region: CASSFLNNEQFF. DNA for the CDR3: TGTGCCAGCAGCTTTTTAAACAATGAGCAGTTCTTC.